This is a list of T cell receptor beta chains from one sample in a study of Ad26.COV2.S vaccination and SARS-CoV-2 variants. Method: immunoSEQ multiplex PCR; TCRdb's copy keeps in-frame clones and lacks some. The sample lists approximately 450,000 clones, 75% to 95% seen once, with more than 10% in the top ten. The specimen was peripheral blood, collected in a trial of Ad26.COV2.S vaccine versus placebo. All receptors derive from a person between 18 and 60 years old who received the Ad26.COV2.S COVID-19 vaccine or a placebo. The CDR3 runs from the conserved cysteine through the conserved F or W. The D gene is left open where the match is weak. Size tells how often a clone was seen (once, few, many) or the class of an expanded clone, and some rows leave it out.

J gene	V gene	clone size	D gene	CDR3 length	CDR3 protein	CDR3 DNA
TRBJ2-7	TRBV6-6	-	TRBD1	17	CASSRFLPGTEHYEQYF	TGTGCCAGCAGCCGATTCCTCCCCGGGACAGAACACTACGAGCAGTACTTC
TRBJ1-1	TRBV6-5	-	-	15	CASSQRQTLNTEAFF	TGTGCCAGCAGTCAACGACAGACCCTGAACACTGAAGCTTTCTTT
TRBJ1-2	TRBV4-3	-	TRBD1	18	CASSQNQGGLLSGGGYTF	TGCGCCAGCAGCCAAAACCAGGGGGGTTTGCTTTCAGGTGGTGGCTACACCTTC
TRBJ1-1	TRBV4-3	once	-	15	CASSRSRGGRTEAFF	TGCGCCAGCAGCCGAAGCCGAGGGGGGCGGACTGAAGCTTTCTTT
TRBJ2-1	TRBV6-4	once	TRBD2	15	CASSPGLAGYNEQFF	TGTGCCAGCAGCCCGGGACTAGCGGGATACAATGAGCAGTTCTTC
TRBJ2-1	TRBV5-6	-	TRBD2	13	CASRPRLAGHEFF	TGTGCCAGCAGACCCCGACTAGCAGGACACGAATTCTTC
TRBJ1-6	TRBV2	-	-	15	CASSFGISYNSPLHF	TGTGCCAGCAGTTTCGGTATCTCCTATAATTCACCCCTCCACTTT
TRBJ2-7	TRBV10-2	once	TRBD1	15	CASSDPGTGDYEQYF	TGCGCCAGCAGTGATCCCGGGACAGGGGACTACGAGCAGTACTTC
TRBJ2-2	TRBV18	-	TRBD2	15	CASSPPAGAIGELFF	TGTGCCAGCTCACCACCAGCGGGAGCAATCGGGGAGCTGTTTTTT
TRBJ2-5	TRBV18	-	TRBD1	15	CASSPPEGAWETQYF	TGTGCCAGCTCACCACCCGAGGGGGCATGGGAGACCCAGTACTTC
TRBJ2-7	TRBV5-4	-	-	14	CASSPGRVTYEQYF	TGTGCCAGCAGCCCCGGACGGGTTACCTACGAGCAGTACTTC
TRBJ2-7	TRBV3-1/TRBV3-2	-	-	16	CASSRLGTLGLREQYF	TGTGCCAGCAGCCGCCTTGGGACTCTCGGGTTGCGTGAGCAGTACTTC
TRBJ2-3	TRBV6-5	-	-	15	CASSLQGGSTDTQYF	TGTGCCAGCAGTCTACAGGGAGGGAGCACAGATACGCAGTATTTT
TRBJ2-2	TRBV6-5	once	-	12	CASGTYTGELFF	TGTGCCAGCGGAACTTACACCGGGGAGCTGTTTTTT
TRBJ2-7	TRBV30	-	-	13	CAWSQVITYEQYF	TGTGCCTGGAGTCAGGTCATCACCTACGAGCAGTACTTC
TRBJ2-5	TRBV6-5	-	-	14	CASSYDVNQETQYF	TGTGCCAGCAGTTATGATGTCAACCAAGAGACCCAGTACTTC
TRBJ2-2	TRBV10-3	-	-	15	CAIKRGSENTGELFF	TGTGCCATTAAAAGGGGTAGCGAGAACACCGGGGAGCTGTTTTTT
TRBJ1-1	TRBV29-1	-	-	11	CSVDGLTEAFF	TGCAGCGTTGATGGGCTCACTGAAGCTTTCTTT
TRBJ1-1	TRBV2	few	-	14	CASSERGSNTEAFF	TGTGCCAGCAGTGAAAGGGGGTCTAACACTGAAGCTTTCTTT